Listed below are T cell receptor beta chains from one sample, sequenced in a study of B cell selection in AIRE deficiency. The data were produced by immunoSEQ multiplex PCR, yet TCRdb's version contains in-frame clones alone and is incomplete. The data hold around 3,000 clones, with 78% observed a single time. Sequenced sample: Tregs sorted from PBMCs. Receptors originate from a human donor with AIRE deficiency. Both conserved end residues are part of each CDR3. The D gene is left open where the match is weak. Part of the rows lack a size; the others show once, few, many or a class for expanded clones.

len | j_gene | v_gene | abundance | d_gene | CDR3nt | CDR3aa
18 | TRBJ2-6 | TRBV19 | - | TRBD1 | TGTGCCAGTAGACCCGGGACAGGGGGTCGGGCTGGGGCCAACGTCCTGACTTTC | CASRPGTGGRAGANVLTF
13 | TRBJ2-5 | TRBV11-1 | - | TRBD1 | TGTGCCACCAAACAGACAGGGCGAGAGACCCAGTACTTC | CATKQTGRETQYF
14 | TRBJ2-1 | TRBV4-3 | - | TRBD2 | TGCGCCAACAGCCATCCCTCGGGAGGAAGTGAGCAGTTCTTC | CANSHPSGGSEQFF
12 | TRBJ1-2 | TRBV19 | - | - | TGTGCCAGTAGTAGGTCGGCCTATGGCTACACCTTC | CASSRSAYGYTF
16 | TRBJ2-2 | TRBV10-3 | - | - | TGTGCCATCAGTGAGTCGGGCAGCGAGGGCACCGGGGAGCTGTTTTTT | CAISESGSEGTGELFF
15 | TRBJ2-2 | TRBV5-1 | - | - | TGCGCCAGCAGGAACAGGATACAGAACACCGGGGAGCTGTTTTTT | CASRNRIQNTGELFF
16 | TRBJ2-7 | TRBV5-1 | - | - | TGCGCCAGCAGCTACCAGACTAGAGGAGCGGCCTACGAGCAGTACTTC | CASSYQTRGAAYEQYF
13 | TRBJ1-1 | TRBV2 | - | - | TGTGCCAGCAGTGGACAGGCCAACACTGAAGCTTTCTTT | CASSGQANTEAFF
12 | TRBJ1-2 | TRBV5-6 | - | - | TGTGCCAGCAGTCGCAGAGAATATGGCTACACCTTC | CASSRREYGYTF
15 | TRBJ2-5 | TRBV11-3 | - | - | TGTGCCAGCAGCTTAGGAGTGGTCAGTCAAGAGACCCAGTACTTC | CASSLGVVSQETQYF
11 | TRBJ2-2 | TRBV5-1 | - | - | TGCGCCAGCGCCTTCACCGGGGAGCTGTTTTTT | CASAFTGELFF
15 | TRBJ2-7 | TRBV28 | - | TRBD1 | TGTGCCAGCAGTTTGGGGGACAGGGATAATTACGAGCAGTACTTC | CASSLGDRDNYEQYF
14 | TRBJ2-7 | TRBV5-1 | few | - | TGCGCCAGCAGAGTACTACCCCGAGTGGGGGAGCAGTACTTC | CASRVLPRVGEQYF
11 | TRBJ2-5 | TRBV28 | - | TRBD1 | TGTGCCAGCCACAGGGGAGAGACCCAGTACTTC | CASHRGETQYF
11 | TRBJ1-5 | TRBV12-5 | - | - | TGTGCTAGTGGTTTCCTTCAGCCCCAGCATTTT | CASGFLQPQHF
18 | TRBJ1-5 | TRBV5-3 | - | - | TGTGCCAGAAGCCCGGAGGGGCGTAGGGGCTATCGCAATCAGCCCCAGCATTTT | CARSPEGRRGYRNQPQHF
16 | TRBJ2-1 | TRBV5-1 | - | TRBD2 | TGCGCCAGCAGCAAGGCTAGCGGGACCCTCTACAATGAGCAGTTCTTC | CASSKASGTLYNEQFF
14 | TRBJ1-2 | TRBV5-1 | - | - | TGCGCCAGCAGCTTGGGGCAGGGAGGGTACGGCTACACCTTC | CASSLGQGGYGYTF
11 | TRBJ2-1 | TRBV20-1 | few | TRBD1 | TGCAGTGCTCGGACAGGCCACAAGCAGTTCTTC | CSARTGHKQFF
12 | TRBJ1-2 | TRBV5-6 | - | - | TGTGCCAGCAGCTTAGGTTATTATGGCTACACCTTC | CASSLGYYGYTF
15 | TRBJ1-6 | TRBV9 | - | TRBD1 | TGTGCCAGCAGCGTAACGACAGGGATAAATTCACCCCTCCACTTT | CASSVTTGINSPLHF
14 | TRBJ2-3 | TRBV19 | - | - | TGTGCCAGTTCCTCAGCGGGCCGCACAGATACGCAGTATTTT | CASSSAGRTDTQYF
17 | TRBJ1-1 | TRBV14 | - | - | TGTGCCAGCAGCCAAGATTTAGGTTGGAGGGGGAACACTGAAGCTTTCTTT | CASSQDLGWRGNTEAFF
13 | TRBJ1-2 | TRBV25-1 | - | TRBD1 | TGTGCCAGCAGTGACGGGACAGGGGCTGGCTACACCTTC | CASSDGTGAGYTF
15 | TRBJ2-2 | TRBV14 | once | - | TGTGCCAGCAGCCAAACACGACAGCCCACCGGGGAGCTGTTTTTT | CASSQTRQPTGELFF
16 | TRBJ2-3 | TRBV9 | once | - | TGTGCCAGCAGCGTAGGGGCCGGGACTTACACAGATACGCAGTATTTT | CASSVGAGTYTDTQYF
20 | TRBJ1-5 | TRBV4-2 | few | TRBD1 | TGTGCCAGCAGCCAAGATAGTGGGCAGGGGGTACTAAAAGGCAATCAGCCCCAGCATTTT | CASSQDSGQGVLKGNQPQHF
14 | TRBJ2-1 | TRBV29-1 | - | TRBD2 | TGCAGCGTTGGCCCCTTAGCGGGGGTGGATGAGCAGTTCTTC | CSVGPLAGVDEQFF
16 | TRBJ2-6 | TRBV4-3 | - | TRBD1 | TGCGCCAGCAGTCGTACAGGGGTAGATGGGGCCAACGTCCTGACTTTC | CASSRTGVDGANVLTF
13 | TRBJ1-1 | TRBV11-3 | - | - | TGTGCCAGCAGCTTAGGTTGGCACACTGAAGCTTTCTTT | CASSLGWHTEAFF
14 | TRBJ2-7 | TRBV7-6 | - | - | TGTGCCAGCAGCTTATATCAGGGTAGCTACGAGCAGTACTTC | CASSLYQGSYEQYF
16 | TRBJ1-6 | TRBV5-1 | - | TRBD1 | TGCGCCAGCAGCTTGTTGGGGCAGGGGGTAAATTCACCCCTCCACTTT | CASSLLGQGVNSPLHF
17 | TRBJ2-1 | TRBV27 | - | TRBD1 | TGTGCCAGCAGTGCCGGATACGGGACAGGGGGCTTGGATGAGCAGTTCTTC | CASSAGYGTGGLDEQFF
16 | TRBJ2-3 | TRBV27 | - | TRBD2 | TGTGCCAGCAGCCCCGGGACTAGCGGGACCCACTATACGCAGTATTTT | CASSPGTSGTHYTQYF
14 | TRBJ1-2 | TRBV6-1 | - | TRBD1 | TGTGCCAGCAGCTTAGGGACAGGGGACTATGGCTACACCTTC | CASSLGTGDYGYTF
15 | TRBJ2-3 | TRBV6-5 | - | TRBD2 | TGTGCCAGCAGCCGTGCTAGCGGGAGGACCGATACGCAGTATTTT | CASSRASGRTDTQYF
13 | TRBJ1-2 | TRBV7-9 | - | - | TGTGCCAGCAGCTTAGAGGGTCTTTATGGCTACACCTTC | CASSLEGLYGYTF
18 | TRBJ2-4 | TRBV13 | - | - | TGTGCCAGCAGCTTCTCTCTACAGTCAGCATTAGCCAAAAACATTCAGTACTTC | CASSFSLQSALAKNIQYF
14 | TRBJ2-3 | TRBV30 | - | TRBD2 | TGTGCCGCCCAAGGGGCGGGCGGGGGTGGGACGCAGTATTTT | CAAQGAGGGGTQYF
12 | TRBJ2-3 | TRBV9 | - | - | TGTGCCAGCAGCGAGGGGGCAGATACGCAGTATTTT | CASSEGADTQYF
14 | TRBJ2-4 | TRBV7-2 | - | TRBD2 | TGTGCCAGCAGCTCCAGGAGGGAGGGAAACATTCAGTACTTC | CASSSRREGNIQYF
15 | TRBJ2-2 | TRBV7-3 | - | TRBD2 | TGTGCCAGCAGCTCGTTCCTAGCGGGAGCCGGGGAGCTGTTTTTT | CASSSFLAGAGELFF
15 | TRBJ1-1 | TRBV18 | - | TRBD1 | TGTGCCAGCTCACCACTGGCAGGGGGGAACACTGAAGCTTTCTTT | CASSPLAGGNTEAFF
11 | TRBJ2-1 | TRBV27 | - | - | TGTGCCAGCAGTTCACCTGGTGAGCAGTTCTTC | CASSSPGEQFF
12 | TRBJ2-1 | TRBV2 | - | - | TGTGCCAGCAATCGACGGCACAATGAGCAGTTCTTC | CASNRRHNEQFF
13 | TRBJ2-3 | TRBV29-1 | - | - | TGCAGCGTTGACCCGACTAGCACAGATACGCAGTATTTT | CSVDPTSTDTQYF
12 | TRBJ1-2 | TRBV25-1 | - | - | TGTGCCAGCAGCAGGATTAACTATGGCTACACCTTC | CASSRINYGYTF
15 | TRBJ2-7 | TRBV7-3 | - | - | TGTGCCAGCAGCTCTTACCGGGAGTCCTCCTACGAGCAGTACTTC | CASSSYRESSYEQYF
13 | TRBJ2-2 | TRBV7-7 | - | - | TGTGCCAGCAGCTTACGACTTACCGGGGAGCTGTTTTTT | CASSLRLTGELFF
12 | TRBJ2-1 | TRBV28 | - | - | TGTGCCAGCAGTCCCCGGACAGCTTTGCAGTTCTTC | CASSPRTALQFF
15 | TRBJ1-3 | TRBV7-9 | - | - | TGTGCCAGCAGCTTAGGACAGAGCTCTGGAAACACCATATATTTT | CASSLGQSSGNTIYF
15 | TRBJ1-1 | TRBV10-1 | large | TRBD1 | TGCGCCAGCAGTGAGTCGGGACAGGGGAACACTGAAGCTTTCTTT | CASSESGQGNTEAFF
15 | TRBJ1-1 | TRBV4-1 | - | - | TGCGCCAGCAGCCAGTCCCGCCAGGGGTTCCCTGAAGCTTTCTTT | CASSQSRQGFPEAFF
11 | TRBJ2-7 | TRBV18 | once | - | TGTGCCAGCTCAGCTGCGAACGAGCAGTACTTC | CASSAANEQYF
14 | TRBJ1-3 | TRBV19 | - | - | TGTGCCAGTAGTGGTCAGGGCCGACGAGACACCATATATTTT | CASSGQGRRDTIYF
13 | TRBJ1-2 | TRBV11-2 | - | - | TGTGCCAGCAGCAACGGACAGAACTATGGCTACACCTTC | CASSNGQNYGYTF
13 | TRBJ1-5 | TRBV30 | - | - | TGTGCCTGGAGCATGGGGCAATTCGGGCCCCAGCATTTT | CAWSMGQFGPQHF
13 | TRBJ1-1 | TRBV27 | - | - | TGTGCCAGCAGTTCACGGGGAGGGACTGAAGCTTTCTTT | CASSSRGGTEAFF
12 | TRBJ2-5 | TRBV2 | - | - | TGTGCCAGCAGTGAAGCGGGAGAGACCCAGTACTTC | CASSEAGETQYF
17 | TRBJ2-3 | TRBV18 | - | - | TGTGCCAGCTCAGCCCCTAACCGGAGGGTAATGACAGATACGCAGTATTTT | CASSAPNRRVMTDTQYF